This TCR beta chain comes out of a study of cytomegalovirus exposure and HLA in healthy donors. The PCR contained 60 Vbeta and 13 Jbeta primers. Some clones are missing from TCRdb's copy, which holds only in-frame ones; the method was immunoSEQ multiplex PCR. The sample lists 150,000 to 200,000 clones, roughly three quarters seen once, with approximately 7.1% in the top ten. The germline V and J ends were trimmed by 4 bases and 0 bases, with 13 bases remaining between them. Germline V gene lookup returns CDR1 LNHDA and CDR2 SQIVND (reference sequence). CDR3 size: 16 residues. General study findings and limits: TRBV6-2, TRBV6-3 and some other V segments were unresolvable in 87-base-pair reads.

This clone was seen a few times. Its antigen is unidentified. The clonotype was recovered from a man in his forties in good health and CMV-seropositive. Sequenced sample: PBMCs. The V call is TRBV19, the J call TRBJ2-1; weak D call: TRBD2 (6 bases). The CDR3 DNA follows: TGTGCCAGTAGTACACAACTGGGACTCTCCTACAATGAGCAGTTCTTC. It translates to CASSTQLGLSYNEQFF.